The 3 T cell receptor beta chains reported below all come from one sample, sequenced in a study of control samples from healthy donors and cancer patients. The table came from immunoSEQ multiplex PCR; TCRdb's copy has only in-frame clones and leaves some out. The sample records 400,000 to 500,000 clones, around 90% being singletons. Sequenced input: PBMCs. Receptor source: a man aged 40-49 years with head and neck cancer.

The rearrangement uses TRBV20-1 and TRBJ2-3; D tentatively fits TRBD1 or TRBD2 (5 bases each). Germline V gene lookup returns CDR1 DFQATT and CDR2 SNEGSKA (reference sequence). CDR3 length equals 10 residues. V lost 5 bases and J 6 bases, leaving 6 bases between the germline ends. DNA for the CDR3: TGCAGTGCTGAGGGGGATACGCAGTATTTT. Translating gives CSAEGDTQYF.

About this clone: The sample carries other DNA sequences with the same CDR3. V gene TRBV29-1 combines with J gene TRBJ2-1; D unclear. The V gene lost 7 bases and the J gene lost 5 bases, with 6 bases spanning the gap. In germline, CDR1 is SQVTM, CDR2 ANQGSEA. CDR3 length: 10 residues. The DNA of the CDR3 is TGCAGCGGGCGAAACAATGAGCAGTTCTTC. Its translation is CSGRNNEQFF.

This chain links TRBV3-1 (or the pseudogene TRBV3-2) with TRBJ2-1, with 14 positions matching TRBD2. This CDR3 has 16 residues. In germline, CDR1 is LGHDT, CDR2 YNNKEL (reference sequence). The ends lost 3 bases at V and 10 bases at J; junction bases unmatched: 8. The CDR3 DNA reads TGTGCCAGCAGCCAGGATCGACTAGCGGGGGGGGAAGAGCAGTTCTTC. It is translated as CASSQDRLAGGEEQFF.